The 12 T cell receptor beta chains below were found in one sample sequenced in a study of shared clonotypes between healthy human individuals. Only in-frame clones appear in the TCRdb table, and some are missing; sequencing was by immunoSEQ multiplex PCR. The sample shows about 2 million clones, just under 95% of them seen only once. Naive CD8 cells were CD45RO-negative, positively selected for CCR7, excluding terminally differentiated effector memory CD45RA+ cells. The specimen was naive CD8+ T cells sorted from blood. The receptors come from a man between 18 and 29 years old in good health.

The V gene is TRBV6-1, the J gene TRBJ1-2; TRBD1 agrees at 7 bases. V was clipped by 7 bases and J by 5 bases; unmatched bases: 10. The CDR3 loop spans 14 amino acids. From germline, CDR1 is MNHNS and CDR2 SASEGT. CDR3: CASTLLGTDYGYTF. The CDR3 DNA reads TGTGCCAGCACCCTCCTTGGGACAGATTATGGCTACACCTTC.

The chain's CDR3 is CAISERHLYEQYF. In nucleotides, the CDR3 is TGTGCCATCAGTGAGCGGCACCTCTACGAGCAGTACTTC. This chain uses TRBV10-3 with TRBJ2-7; D not resolved. V dropped 2 bases and J dropped 3 bases, with 8 bases sitting between them. The CDR3 runs to 13 residues. The germline V gene has CDR1 ENHRY and CDR2 SYGVKD.

The V and J genes are TRBV13 and TRBJ2-3; D may be TRBD2 (6 bases). The CDR3 has 14 amino acids. Deletions cut 3 bases from V and 6 bases from J, with 13 bases between. CDR1 and CDR2 (germline): PRHDT, FYEKMQ (reference sequence). The CDR3 DNA sequence: TGTGCCAGCAGCTTCGGGCGGGGTGTGGATACGCAGTATTTT. This encodes CASSFGRGVDTQYF.

V is TRBV6-5 and J is TRBJ2-1; unclear D gene. This CDR3 region has 13 residues. With 4 bases removed from V and 4 bases from J, the gap between germline ends came to 8 bases. Per germline, CDR1 MNHEY and CDR2 SVGAGI. The CDR3 is CASSSDDYNEQFF. Here the CDR3 DNA reads TGTGCCAGCAGTTCCGACGATTACAATGAGCAGTTCTTC.

The CDR3 nucleotides are TGTGCCAGCAGCGGCCAGGGACAGTATAATTCACCCCTCCACTTT. This translates into CASSGQGQYNSPLHF. The chain is built from TRBV27 and TRBJ1-6; 7 nucleotides agree with TRBD1. The CDR3 has 15 amino acids. The J segment lost 4 bases and the V segment lost 6 bases, leaving 6 bases of the junction unmatched. Germline V gene sequence: CDR1 MNHEY, CDR2 SMNVEV (reference sequence).

This clone has just one count. This chain links TRBV11-2 with TRBJ2-7; 9 positions agree with TRBD2. Germline-derived CDR1 and CDR2 are SGHAT and FQNNGV. V shed 5 bases, J shed 2 bases, and the junction held 7 bases outside the gene matches. The CDR3 contains 15 residues. The CDR3 loop is CASSPQRGAAYEQYF. CDR3 coding DNA: TGTGCCAGCAGCCCCCAGCGGGGGGCGGCCTACGAGCAGTACTTC.

The V call is TRBV27, the J call TRBJ2-3; tentative D call: TRBD1 (6 bases). The CDR3 spans 17 residues. The V gene lost 4 bases and the J gene lost 0 bases, with 17 bases spanning the gap. Per germline, CDR1 MNHEY and CDR2 SMNVEV (reference sequence). CDR3 nucleotides: TGTGCCAGCAGTTACAGGGACCCCCGTGCTAGCACAGATACGCAGTATTTT. It is translated as CASSYRDPRASTDTQYF.

This clone was seen once. V gene TRBV29-1 combines with J gene TRBJ2-2; possible D gene TRBD2, 5 bases. V was pared by 5 bases and J by 6 bases, with 16 bases between. Germline values: CDR1 SQVTM, CDR2 ANQGSEA. The CDR3 consists of 14 residues. This CDR3 is CSVRSSGSAGELFF. The CDR3 nucleotides read TGCAGCGTTCGTTCCAGCGGTTCTGCCGGGGAGCTGTTTTTT.

This chain connects TRBV7-9 to TRBJ1-4; D not resolved. The CDR3 sequence is 14 residues long. CDR1 and CDR2 from the germline V gene are SEHNR and FQNEAQ (reference sequence). The V and J ends lost 2 bases and 0 bases respectively, with 4 bases between them. This CDR3 is CASSLKSTNEKLFF. The CDR3 nucleotides are TGTGCCAGCAGCTTAAAGTCAACTAATGAAAAACTGTTTTTT.

The gene calls are TRBV5-1 and TRBJ2-5, with D perhaps given as TRBD1 or TRBD2 (6 bases each). Germline CDR1 reads SGHRS; CDR2 reads YFSETQ. This CDR3 region has 18 residues. V was trimmed by 3 bases and J by 1 base, leaving 22 bases between them. The DNA of the CDR3 is TGCGCCAGCAGCTCAGATTACCCGGGGGCGCTTACCCAAGAGACCCAGTACTTC. Translated: CASSSDYPGALTQETQYF.

Worth noting for this clone: The identical CDR3 is also encoded by other nucleotide sequences in the sample. This chain links TRBV11-2 with TRBJ2-7; no firm D call. Per germline, CDR1 SGHAT and CDR2 FQNNGV. The CDR3 is 11 amino acids. V shed 4 bases and J shed 3 bases, with 4 bases lying between them. The CDR3 DNA reads as TGTGCCAGCAGCTCGAACTACGAGCAGTACTTC. This translates into CASSSNYEQYF.

The chain uses TRBV21-1 and TRBJ2-7; the D call of TRBD1 is as the table states it, not checked on the DNA. TRBV21-1 is termed a pseudogene. CDR3 length equals 14 residues. The CDR3 reads CASSKDATEYEQYF. CDR3 in DNA: TGTGCCAGCAGCAAAGACGCGACAGAATACGAGCAGTACTTC.